This TCR beta chain derives from a study of blood T cells in healthy people across ages. Across the whole study: Template switching captured about one barcoded beta molecule per two T cells. Overall study findings and caveats: The unsorted PBMCs prevented any conclusive comparison of naive versus antigen-experienced cells.

As concerns this clonotype: The target antigen is unknown. An end of the junction does not agree with germline; a read error may underlie this.

Together with a sample-barcoded 5' primer, a J-beta primer mix was included in a second PCR lasting about 6 to 11 cycles. Tags on each cDNA molecule came from a template-switch adaptor with 12 random nucleotides. MiXCR, run by TCRdb on the 5' RACE reads, gives a single entry per CDR3 protein. The sample has over a million distinct CDR3 sequences, 42% seen once. The CDR3 sequence is 14 residues long. CDR1 SNHLY and CDR2 FYNNEI come from the germline V gene. Each sample yielded at least 6 million isolated PBMCs. What was sequenced was blood. This sequence originates from a woman between 18 and 29 years old in good health. The chain couples TRBV2 to TRBJ2-7; 9 bases match TRBD1. The CDR3 nucleotides read TGTACCAGCATTGGGGGGACAGGGTTCTACGAGCAGTACTTC. Translation gives CTSIGGTGFYEQYF. Full variable domain (rest looked up from reference TRBV2 and TRBJ2-7): EPEVTQTPSHQVTQMGQEVILRCVPISNHLYFYWYRQILGQKVEFLVSFYNNEISEKSEIFDDQFSVERPDGSNFTLKIRSTKLEDSAMYFCTSIGGTGFYEQYFGPGTRLTVT.